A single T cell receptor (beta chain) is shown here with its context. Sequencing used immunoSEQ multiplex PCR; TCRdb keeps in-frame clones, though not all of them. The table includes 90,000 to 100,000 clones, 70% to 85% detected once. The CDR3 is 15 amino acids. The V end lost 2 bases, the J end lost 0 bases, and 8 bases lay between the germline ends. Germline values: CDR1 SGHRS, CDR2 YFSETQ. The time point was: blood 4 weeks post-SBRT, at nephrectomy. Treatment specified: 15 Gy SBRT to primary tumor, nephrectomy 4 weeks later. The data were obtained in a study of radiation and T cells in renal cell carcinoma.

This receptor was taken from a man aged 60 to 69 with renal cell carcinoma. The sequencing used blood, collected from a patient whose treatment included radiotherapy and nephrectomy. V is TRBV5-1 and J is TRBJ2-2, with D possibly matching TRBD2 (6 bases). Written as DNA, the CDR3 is TGCGCCAGCAGCTTTACGGGAGCGAACACCGGGGAGCTGTTTTTT. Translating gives CASSFTGANTGELFF.